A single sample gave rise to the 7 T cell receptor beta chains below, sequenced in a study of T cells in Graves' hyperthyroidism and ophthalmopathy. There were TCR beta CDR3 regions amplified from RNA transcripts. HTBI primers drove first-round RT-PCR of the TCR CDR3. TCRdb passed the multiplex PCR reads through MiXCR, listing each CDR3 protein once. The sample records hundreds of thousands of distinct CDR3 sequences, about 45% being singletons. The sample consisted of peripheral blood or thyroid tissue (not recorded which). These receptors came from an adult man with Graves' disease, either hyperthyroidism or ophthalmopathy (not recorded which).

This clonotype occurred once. The DNA for the CDR3 is TGCAGTGCTGGTCCGGACAGGGGGCTTTCTGTTAATGAAAAACTGTTTTTT. This translates into CSAGPDRGLSVNEKLFF. The rearrangement uses TRBV20-1 and TRBJ1-4, with 11 bases fitting TRBD1. This CDR3 contains 17 residues. V trimming: 5 bases; J trimming: 4 bases; junction bases outside the gene matches: 12. CDR1 DFQATT and CDR2 SNEGSKA come from the germline V gene (reference sequence).

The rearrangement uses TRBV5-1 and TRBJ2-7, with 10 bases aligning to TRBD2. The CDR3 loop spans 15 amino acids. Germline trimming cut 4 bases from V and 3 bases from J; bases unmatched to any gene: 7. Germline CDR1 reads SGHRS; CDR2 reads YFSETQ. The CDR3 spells CASSGSSGGNYEQYF. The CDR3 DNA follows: TGCGCCAGCAGCGGCTCTAGCGGGGGAAACTACGAGCAGTACTTC.

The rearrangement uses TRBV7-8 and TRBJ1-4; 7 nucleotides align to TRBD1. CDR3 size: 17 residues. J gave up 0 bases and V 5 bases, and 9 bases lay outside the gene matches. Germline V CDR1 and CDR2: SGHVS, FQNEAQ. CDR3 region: CASSPDRIHPTNEKLFF. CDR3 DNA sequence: TGTGCCAGCAGCCCGGACAGGATTCATCCAACTAATGAAAAACTGTTTTTT.

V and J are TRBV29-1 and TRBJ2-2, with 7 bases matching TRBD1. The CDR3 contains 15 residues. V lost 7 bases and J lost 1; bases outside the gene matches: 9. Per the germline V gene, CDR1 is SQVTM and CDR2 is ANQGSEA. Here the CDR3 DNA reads TGCAGCGCCGCCGGGGACAGAGAGAACACCGGGGAGCTGTTTTTT. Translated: CSAAGDRENTGELFF.

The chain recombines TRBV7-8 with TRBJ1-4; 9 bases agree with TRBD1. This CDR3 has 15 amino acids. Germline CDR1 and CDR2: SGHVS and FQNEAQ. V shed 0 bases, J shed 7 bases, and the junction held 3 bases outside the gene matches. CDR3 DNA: TGTGCCAGCAGCTTAGCACAGGGGGCAGGTGAAAAACTGTTTTTT. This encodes CASSLAQGAGEKLFF. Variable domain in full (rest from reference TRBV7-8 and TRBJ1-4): GAGVSQSPRYKVAKRGQDVALRCDPISGHVSLFWYQQALGQGPEFLTYFQNEAQLDKSGLPSDRFFAERPEGSVSTLKIQRTQQEDSAVYLCASSLAQGAGEKLFFGSGTQLSVL.

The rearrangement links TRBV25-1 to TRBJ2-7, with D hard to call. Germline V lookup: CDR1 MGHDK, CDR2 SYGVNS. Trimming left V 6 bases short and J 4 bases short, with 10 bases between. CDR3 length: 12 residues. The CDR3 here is CASRDRRYEQYF. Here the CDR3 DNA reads TGTGCCAGCAGAGATCGCAGGTACGAGCAGTACTTC.

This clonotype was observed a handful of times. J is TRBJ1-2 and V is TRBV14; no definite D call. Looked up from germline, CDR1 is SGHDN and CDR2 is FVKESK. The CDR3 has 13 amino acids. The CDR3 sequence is CARDPFGNYGYTF. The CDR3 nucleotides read TGTGCTAGAGATCCGTTCGGCAACTATGGCTACACCTTC.